The 26 T cell receptor beta chains below come from one sample, sequenced in a study of T cell repertoires in ileal Crohn's disease. Sequencing was performed with immunoSEQ multiplex PCR; in TCRdb, only in-frame clones are kept and a portion is missing. The table shows some 3,400 clones, with 82% occurring only once. What was sequenced was ileal tissue. These receptors originate from an adult with Crohn's disease.

The chain employs TRBV6-4 and TRBJ2-1; D possibly corresponds to TRBD1 (5 bases). CDR3 length equals 14 residues. The germline V gene encodes CDR1 MRHNA and CDR2 SNTAGT. V was pared by 2 bases and J by 0 bases, with 5 bases between. CDR3 nucleotides: TGTGCCAGCAGTGACGACAGCTCCTACAATGAGCAGTTCTTC. This translates into CASSDDSSYNEQFF.

There are a few counts of this clone. The V and J genes are TRBV5-5 and TRBJ1-6, with no clear D. Germline V gene sequence: CDR1 SGHKS, CDR2 YYEKEE (reference sequence). This CDR3 contains 16 residues. The ends were cut back, 0 bases at V and 8 bases at J, with 15 bases in the middle. CDR3 coding DNA: TGTGCCAGCAGCTTGGAACAGCAAACAATTGATTCACCCCTCCACTTT. It translates to CASSLEQQTIDSPLHF.

The chain has TRBV5-6 and TRBJ1-6; D may be TRBD1 (5 bases). V lost 6 bases and J 6 bases, leaving 10 bases between the germline ends. This CDR3 contains 13 residues. Germline values: CDR1 SGHDT, CDR2 YYEEEE. In DNA form, the CDR3 reads TGTGCCAGCAACGGACACACTAATTCACCCCTCCACTTT. This codes for CASNGHTNSPLHF.

This clone appeared a single time. The CDR3 sequence: CASSIRRDSNQPQHF. The CDR3 DNA is TGTGCCAGTAGTATCCGGCGGGATAGCAATCAGCCCCAGCATTTT. The chain is built from TRBV19 and TRBJ1-5; D is undetermined. The CDR3 extends over 15 amino acids. Germline CDR1 is LNHDA and CDR2 is SQIVND (reference sequence). Deletions cut 3 bases from V and 0 bases from J, with 9 bases between.

The chain recombines TRBV2 with TRBJ2-7; 9 positions match TRBD1. Germline CDR1 is SNHLY and CDR2 is FYNNEI. This CDR3 contains 11 residues. Trimming at V came to 3 bases and at J to 11 bases, leaving 2 bases not matched to a gene. Here the CDR3 reads CASSEWTGEYV. CDR3 DNA sequence: TGTGCCAGCAGTGAGTGGACAGGGGAGTACGTC.

The genes are TRBV5-4 and TRBJ1-1, with D possibly matching TRBD1 (5 bases). The CDR3 consists of 16 residues. Germline V lookup: CDR1 SGHNT, CDR2 YYREEE (reference sequence). Trimming cost V 4 bases and J 0 bases, with 16 bases left between them. CDR3 in DNA: TGTGCCAGCAGCCCTGACAGCCCCAGCATGAACACTGAAGCTTTCTTT. Translation gives CASSPDSPSMNTEAFF.

V gene TRBV27 combines with J gene TRBJ2-7; D is unresolved. The V end was cut by 8 bases, the J end by 1 base, with 12 bases between. This CDR3 is 13 amino acids long. The germline gives CDR1 MNHEY, CDR2 SMNVEV (reference sequence). CDR3 protein: CASENQDSYEQYV. The DNA for the CDR3 is TGTGCCAGCGAGAACCAGGATTCCTACGAGCAGTACGTC.

This clone turned up a few times. The gene calls are TRBV21-1 and TRBJ1-1; the D segment call TRBD1 is taken from the table without a DNA check. TRBV21-1 is labeled a pseudogene. The CDR3 has 12 residues. This CDR3 reads CASTVDRLEAFF. Here the CDR3 DNA reads TGTGCCAGCACCGTAGACAGGCTTGAAGCTTTCTTT.

The V and J genes are TRBV6-5 and TRBJ1-1; 8 nucleotides line up with TRBD1. Germline CDR1 and CDR2: MNHEY and SVGAGI. Trimming cost V 11 bases and J 6 bases; bases outside gene matches: 11. The CDR3 length is 13 residues. The CDR3 sequence: CACRTGGSPEAFF. CDR3 DNA sequence: TGTGCCTGCCGAACAGGGGGTTCCCCTGAAGCTTTCTTT.

V usage is TRBV5-1 and J usage is TRBJ2-2; D not resolved. CDR3 length: 16 residues. V dropped 1 base and J dropped 1 base, with 11 bases sitting between them. Germline CDR1 SGHRS, CDR2 YFSETQ. CDR3 DNA sequence: TGCGCCAGCAGCTTGAATTTGGGCCAGAACACCGGGGAGCTGTTTTTT. Translated: CASSLNLGQNTGELFF.

The chain recombines TRBV28 with TRBJ1-5; D is perhaps TRBD1 (6 bases). Germline V lookup: CDR1 MDHEN, CDR2 SYDVKM. The ends were cut back, 2 bases at V and 11 bases at J, with 16 bases in the middle. The CDR3 spans 14 residues. CDR3 in amino acids: CASSLNFARGAQHF. The CDR3 nucleotides read TGTGCCAGCAGTTTAAACTTCGCCAGGGGTGCCCAGCATTTT.

The rearrangement joins TRBV4-3 to TRBJ1-1; D gene unclear. Germline V gene sequence: CDR1 LGHNA, CDR2 YSLEER. CDR3 length equals 15 residues. Trimming removed 0 bases at V and 4 bases at J, with 12 bases between. CDR3 protein: CASSQDGLGSTEAFF. As DNA, the CDR3 is TGCGCCAGCAGCCAAGATGGGTTGGGGAGCACTGAAGCTTTCTTT.

V and J are TRBV18 and TRBJ2-3; 8 bases map to TRBD2. The CDR3 runs to 15 residues. Germline V CDR1 and CDR2: KGHSH, LQKENI. The V segment lost 4 bases and the J segment 2 bases; nucleotides outside the gene matches: 5. In nucleotides, the CDR3 is TGTGCCAGCTCACAGAGCGGGAGACCCACAGATACGCAGTATTTT. Amino acids: CASSQSGRPTDTQYF. Based on the CDR3 plus reference TRBV18 and TRBJ2-3, the full variable domain is NAGVMQNPRHLVRRRGQEARLRCSPMKGHSHVYWYRQLPEEGLKFMVYLQKENIIDESGMPKERFSAEFPKEGPSILRIQQVVRGDSAAYFCASSQSGRPTDTQYFGPGTRLTVL.

The sample holds a few counts of this clone. V gene TRBV19 combines with J gene TRBJ1-1; D remains ambiguous. The V gene lost 4 bases and the J gene lost 1 base, with 10 bases spanning the gap. Germline CDR1 LNHDA, CDR2 SQIVND (reference sequence). The CDR3 covers 14 residues. This CDR3 reads CASSTWAGNTEAFF. CDR3 nucleotides: TGTGCCAGTAGTACTTGGGCAGGGAACACTGAAGCTTTCTTT.

A note on this clone: An end of the junction differs from the germline gene, which may be a read error. J is TRBJ1-4 and V is TRBV10-3; the match to TRBD1 covers 7 bases. The CDR3 consists of 10 residues. CDR1 ENHRY and CDR2 SYGVKD come from the germline V gene. CDR3 loop: CAIRGDRVRF. The CDR3 DNA sequence: TGTGCCATCAGGGGTGACAGGGTTCGGTTT.

This chain joins TRBV6-6 and TRBJ1-4; 7 bases map to TRBD1. The germline V gene encodes CDR1 MNHNY and CDR2 SVGAGI (reference sequence). The CDR3 sequence is 15 residues long. With 4 bases clipped from V and 5 bases from J, the junction kept 7 bases outside the gene matches. CDR3 bases: TGTGCCAGCAGTTCCCGGGACAGCGAGAATGAAAAACTGTTTTTT. Encoded protein: CASSSRDSENEKLFF.

This clone was found a few times. The rearrangement joins TRBV5-1 to TRBJ2-1; the match to TRBD1 covers 7 bases. CDR3 length: 13 residues. CDR1 is SGHRS and CDR2 is YFSETQ in the germline V gene. V was pared by 3 bases and J by 7 bases, with 4 bases of the junction left unmatched. Here the CDR3 DNA reads TGCGCCAGCAGCTGGTCGACAGGGAATGAGCAGTTCTTC. This sequence encodes CASSWSTGNEQFF.

The CDR3 DNA sequence: TGTGCCAGCAGTGAAGCAGGAGGCGGGATTCCGGAGACCCAGTACTTC. It codes for CASSEAGGGIPETQYF. The chain employs TRBV6-1 and TRBJ2-5; D may be TRBD2 (6 bases). The CDR3 sequence is 16 residues long. Trimming took off 0 bases at V and 5 bases at J, with 16 bases between the two ends. The germline gives CDR1 MNHNS, CDR2 SASEGT.

The J gene is TRBJ1-6, the V gene TRBV28, with D possibly TRBD1 on 6 matching bases. CDR1 and CDR2 from the germline V gene are MDHEN and SYDVKM. The CDR3 runs 15 residues. The ends were cut back, 3 bases at V and 10 bases at J, with 16 bases in the middle. In DNA form, the CDR3 reads TGTGCCAGCAGTTTCGGGGACAAGTTAGGGTCACCCCTCCACTTT. It codes for CASSFGDKLGSPLHF.

The V and J genes are TRBV2 and TRBJ1-5, with D possibly being TRBD1 (5 bases). Germline V lookup: CDR1 SNHLY, CDR2 FYNNEI. V lost 7 bases and J lost 6, with 13 bases in between. The CDR3 is 13 residues long. The DNA for the CDR3 is TGTGCCAGCAATGGGCAGGGCGGTCAGCCCCAGCATTTT. Its protein product is CASNGQGGQPQHF. Supplemented by reference TRBV2 and TRBJ1-5, the full variable domain reads EPEVTQTPSHQVTQMGQEVILRCVPISNHLYFYWYRQILGQKVEFLVSFYNNEISEKSEIFDDQFSVERPDGSNFTLKIRSTKLEDSAMYFCASNGQGGQPQHFGDGTRLSIL.

The rearrangement joins TRBV27 to TRBJ2-1, with TRBD1 matching 11 bases. The CDR3 loop spans 14 amino acids. The ends lost 5 bases at V and 6 bases at J; junction bases unmatched: 3. In germline, CDR1 is MNHEY, CDR2 SMNVEV (reference sequence). The CDR3 DNA reads as TGTGCCAGCAGTCTCGGGACAGGGGGCAATGAGCAGTTCTTC. It is translated as CASSLGTGGNEQFF.

The table lists this clone with a count of one. The chain is built from TRBV2 and TRBJ2-7; the D is unclear. V gave up 4 bases and J gave up 0 bases, with 10 bases separating them. The CDR3 length is 14 residues. The germline gives CDR1 SNHLY, CDR2 FYNNEI. Written as DNA, the CDR3 is TGTGCCAGCAGTGTCGTCCTCTCCTCCTACGAGCAGTACTTC. This codes for CASSVVLSSYEQYF. The entire variable domain, with the rest obtained from reference TRBV2 and TRBJ2-7, is as follows: EPEVTQTPSHQVTQMGQEVILRCVPISNHLYFYWYRQILGQKVEFLVSFYNNEISEKSEIFDDQFSVERPDGSNFTLKIRSTKLEDSAMYFCASSVVLSSYEQYFGPGTRLTVT.

This chain joins TRBV29-1 and TRBJ1-2; perhaps TRBD1 as D (5 bases). Per the germline V gene, CDR1 is SQVTM and CDR2 is ANQGSEA. Trimming pared 6 bases from V and 6 bases from J, leaving 23 bases between. The CDR3 is made up of 15 amino acids. CDR3 sequence (DNA): TGCAGCGTCCGTCCGGGCCCAGGGTGGGCGAATGGCTACACCTTC. Translating gives CSVRPGPGWANGYTF.

V is TRBV30 and J is TRBJ2-3; a possible D gene is TRBD2 (6 bases). Trimming removed 0 bases at V and 7 bases at J, with 14 bases between. CDR3 size: 14 residues. Germline V lookup: CDR1 GTSNPN, CDR2 SVGIG (reference sequence). CDR3 amino acids: CAWSVPSGFYTQYF. The CDR3 nucleotides read TGTGCCTGGAGTGTACCCAGCGGGTTCTATACGCAGTATTTT.

This rearrangement joins TRBV5-6 to TRBJ2-3, with TRBD2 matching 11 bases. Germline-derived CDR1 and CDR2 are SGHDT and YYEEEE. There are 17 residues in the CDR3. The V and J ends lost 0 bases and 3 bases, in that order; junction bases with no gene match: 6. This CDR3 reads CASSLAASGGMTDTQYF. CDR3 DNA: TGTGCCAGCAGCTTGGCGGCTAGCGGGGGGATGACAGATACGCAGTATTTT. Full variable domain (outside the CDR3, taken from reference TRBV5-6 and TRBJ2-3): DAGVTQSPTHLIKTRGQQVTLRCSPKSGHDTVSWYQQALGQGPQFIFQYYEEEERQRGNFPDRFSGHQFPNYSSELNVNALLLGDSALYLCASSLAASGGMTDTQYFGPGTRLTVL.

This sequence joins TRBV6-4 and TRBJ2-7; D is unresolved. From germline, CDR1 is MRHNA and CDR2 SNTAGT. The CDR3 spans 19 residues. Deletions cut 2 bases from V and 2 bases from J, with 25 bases between. The CDR3 protein is CASSDAKLFFSKSPYEQYV. The CDR3 bases are TGTGCCAGCAGTGACGCAAAACTCTTTTTTAGCAAGAGTCCCTACGAGCAGTACGTC.